This T cell receptor (beta chain) comes out of a study of blood T cell repertoires in COVID-19. Turning to the study itself: COVID-19 samples from acute and convalescent phases originated in the United States, Italy and Spain. PBMCs, B-cell-depleted T cells, or T cells provided the cDNA or gDNA that made up the material.

In the authors' workflow: Amplified reference gene primers provided the basis for estimating nucleated cell counts. Produced via immunoSEQ multiplex PCR; TCRdb's table is partial and in-frame only. V, J and clone size reflect that table, while D and trimming were determined from the DNA. The repertoire includes around 270,000 clones, 91% of them detected once, and approximately 2.6% sits in the top ten. The CDR3 has 15 residues. Germline assignment: CDR1 SGHKS and CDR2 YYEKEE (reference sequence). Between the trimmed V and J ends, which lost 0 bases and 12 bases, there was a span of 18 bases. Sequencing was performed on peripheral blood. The sequence derives from a person aged 18 to 35 with COVID-19, enrolled during active disease. The chain combines TRBV5-5 with TRBJ1-4; D ambiguous. This CDR3 reads CASSLAGGSDGELFF. The DNA for the CDR3 is TGTGCCAGCAGCTTGGCGGGCGGGAGTGATGGGGAACTGTTTTTT.